This TCR beta chain is drawn from a study of blood T cell repertoires in COVID-19. Overall study context: Collection of acute and convalescent COVID-19 samples took place in the United States, Italy and Spain. The analysed material was cDNA or gDNA that came from T cells, B-cell-depleted T cells, or PBMCs.

Germline CDR1 and CDR2: SGHDT and YYEEEE. V lost 3 bases and J 3 bases, leaving 7 bases between the germline ends. CDR3 length: 14 amino acids. In the original analysis: Counts of nucleated cells, estimated from reference gene primer amplification, were obtained. Clones were read by immunoSEQ multiplex PCR, and TCRdb kept only the in-frame ones, dropping some. V and J calls and clone size come straight from that table; D and trimming were deduced from the DNA. The sample lists around 150,000 clones; 75% to 90% were seen once. J is TRBJ1-6 and V is TRBV5-6; D unresolved. The source material was peripheral blood. This sequence was found in a human donor with acute or convalescent COVID-19. The donor label of this sample is uncertain. The chain's CDR3 is CASSSEHYNSPLHF. The CDR3 region has the DNA TGTGCCAGCAGCTCAGAACACTATAATTCACCCCTCCACTTT.